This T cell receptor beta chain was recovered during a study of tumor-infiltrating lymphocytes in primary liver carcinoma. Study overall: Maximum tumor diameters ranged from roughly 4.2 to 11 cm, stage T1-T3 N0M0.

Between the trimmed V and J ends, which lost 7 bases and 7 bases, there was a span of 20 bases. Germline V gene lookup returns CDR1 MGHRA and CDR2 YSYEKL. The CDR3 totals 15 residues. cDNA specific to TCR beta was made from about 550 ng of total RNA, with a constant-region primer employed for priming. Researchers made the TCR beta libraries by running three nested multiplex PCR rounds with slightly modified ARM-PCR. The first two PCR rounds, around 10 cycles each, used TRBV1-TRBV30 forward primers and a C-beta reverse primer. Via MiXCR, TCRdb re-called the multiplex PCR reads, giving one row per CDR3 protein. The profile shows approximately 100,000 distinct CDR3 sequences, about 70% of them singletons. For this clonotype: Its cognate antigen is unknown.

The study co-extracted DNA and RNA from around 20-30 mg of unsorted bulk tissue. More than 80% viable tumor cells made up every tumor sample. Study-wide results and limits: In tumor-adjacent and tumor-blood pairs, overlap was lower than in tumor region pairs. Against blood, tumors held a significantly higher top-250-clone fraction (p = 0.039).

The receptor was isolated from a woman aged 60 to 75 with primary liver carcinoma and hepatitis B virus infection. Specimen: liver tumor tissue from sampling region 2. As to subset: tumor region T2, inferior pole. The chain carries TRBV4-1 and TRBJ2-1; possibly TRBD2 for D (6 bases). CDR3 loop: CASNARLGEQNEQFF. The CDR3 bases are TGCGCCAGCAACGCTCGACTAGGTGAGCAGAATGAGCAGTTCTTC.